Sequencing of this T cell receptor beta chain was carried out in a study of cytomegalovirus exposure and HLA in healthy donors. Study conclusions and caveats: Rarity marked most TCR sequences, yet some public TCRs occurred in many donors. As immune exposure information, only CMV serostatus was available. A few V segments could not be told apart, such as TRBV6-2 and TRBV6-3, and were left out.

Germline V lookup: CDR1 SQVTM, CDR2 ANQGSEA. Trimming took off 6 bases at V and 3 bases at J, with 8 bases between the two ends. The CDR3 sequence is 11 residues long. There are a few counts of this clone. As yet, its antigen is unknown. Both 60 Vbeta primers and 13 Jbeta primers went into the PCR. The data were produced by immunoSEQ multiplex PCR, yet TCRdb's version contains in-frame clones alone and is incomplete. The sample has more than 110,000 clones, about 79% seen once; the top ten hold roughly 3%. This chain uses TRBV29-1 with TRBJ1-2; D may be TRBD1 (5 bases). The receptor comes from a male donor in good health and CMV-seronegative. The sample taken for sequencing was PBMCs. The CDR3 sequence is CSVGEDYGYTF. The CDR3 DNA reads TGCAGCGTGGGGGAGGACTATGGCTACACCTTC.